Listed below are T cell receptor beta chains from one sample, sequenced in a study of response to subunit inactivated influenza vaccine. TCRdb passed the RT-PCR reads through MiXCR, listing each CDR3 protein once. The sample holds 500,000 to 600,000 distinct CDR3 sequences, around 15% seen once. This specimen consisted of PBMCs from blood, obtained less than 13 days after vaccination. These receptors came from a man over 45 who received an inactivated influenza vaccine. CDR3s include the opening cysteine and the closing phenylalanine or tryptophan. The order of the fields is J gene, D gene, clone size, V gene, CDR3 protein, CDR3 DNA. The D gene is left open where the match is weak. The listing skips clone size in some rows; elsewhere it reads once, few, many or a size class.

>TRBJ2-5|TRBD1|few|TRBV11-2
CASSLEGQGFATQYF
TGTGCCAGCAGCTTAGAGGGACAGGGGTTTGCGACCCAGTACTTC
>TRBJ1-5|TRBD1|many|TRBV9
CASSPGAGGVGQPQHF
TGTGCCAGCAGCCCAGGGGCAGGGGGAGTGGGGCAGCCCCAGCATTTT
>TRBJ2-3|TRBD1|.|TRBV27
CASSTTRRGRDTDTQYF
TGTGCCAGCAGTACTACTCGCAGGGGGCGCGACACAGATACGCAGTATTTT
>TRBJ2-3|.|.|TRBV27
CASSYWGRTTDTQYF
TGTGCCAGCAGTTACTGGGGGCGGACCACAGATACGCAGTATTTT
>TRBJ1-1|.|many|TRBV5-1
CASSLNSLNTEAFF
TGCGCCAGCAGCTTGAACAGCCTAAACACTGAAGCTTTCTTT
>TRBJ2-1|.|many|TRBV24-1
CATSVLAGNEQFF
TGTGCCACCAGTGTGTTAGCAGGCAATGAGCAGTTCTTC
>TRBJ2-5|.|few|TRBV7-8
CASSGWDRRWETQYF
TGTGCCAGCAGCGGATGGGACCGGCGGTGGGAGACCCAGTACTTC
>TRBJ2-3|TRBD2|.|TRBV29-1
CSVAGLNADTQYF
TGCAGCGTTGCGGGACTAAACGCAGATACGCAGTATTTT
>TRBJ2-7|.|once|TRBV4-1
CASSQERMDSYEQYF
TGCGCCAGCAGCCAAGAACGCATGGATTCCTACGAGCAGTACTTC
>TRBJ2-7|.|.|TRBV30
CAWSNRDGLYEQYF
TGTGCCTGGAGTAACCGGGACGGCCTCTACGAGCAGTACTTC
>TRBJ2-7|TRBD2|few|TRBV20-1
CSARDRTGGDLYEQYF
TGCAGTGCTAGAGATAGGACGGGGGGGGATTTATACGAGCAGTACTTC
>TRBJ2-7|.|few|TRBV7-8
CASSSLAQSSYEQYF
TGTGCCAGCAGCTCGCTAGCGCAGAGCTCCTACGAGCAGTACTTC
>TRBJ2-5|.|few|TRBV28
CAGQSGQETQYF
TGTGCCGGACAGAGCGGGCAAGAGACCCAGTACTTC